Below are 14 T cell receptor beta chains sequenced from a single sample in a study of blood T cell repertoires in COVID-19 (dated by TCRdb to 2020 to 2022). Library preparation employed the immunoSEQ multiplex PCR assay. Held by TCRdb, this immuneACCESS table contains in-frame sequences only and omits some clones. Under half of the omission traces to an unresolved V gene where checked; the cause of the rest is unknown. For this sample the table gives tens of thousands of clones, of which roughly 90% were detected only once. The ten largest make up about 15% of the sample. The sample taken for sequencing was peripheral blood. These receptor sequences come from a male donor with acute or convalescent COVID-19.

The rearrangement uses TRBV29-1 and TRBJ1-5; 9 nucleotides agree with TRBD1. V dropped 6 bases and J dropped 5; count of bases not matched to a gene: 8. Germline CDR1 and CDR2: SQVTM and ANQGSEA. CDR3 size: 14 residues. CDR3 coding DNA: TGCAGCGTCGAGGACAGGGGAGGTTATCAGCCCCAGCATTTT. Translating it yields CSVEDRGGYQPQHF. Full variable domain (missing parts from reference TRBV29-1 and TRBJ1-5): SAVISQKPSRDICQRGTSLTIQCQVDSQVTMMFWYRQQPGQSLTLIATANQGSEATYESGFVIDKFPISRPNLTFSTLTVSNMSPEDSSIYLCSVEDRGGYQPQHFGDGTRLSIL.

The chain combines TRBV7-6 with TRBJ2-5, with TRBD1 as a possible D gene (5 bases). Germline assignment: CDR1 SGHVS and CDR2 FNYEAQ. CDR3 size: 17 residues. The ends were cut back, 4 bases at V and 0 bases at J, with 18 bases in the middle. This chain's CDR3 is CASSSPTTEQYQETQYF. In DNA form, the CDR3 reads TGTGCCAGCAGCTCCCCCACGACAGAACAGTACCAAGAGACCCAGTACTTC.

The chain is built from TRBV5-1 and TRBJ1-1; D gene uncertain. The V and J ends lost 4 bases and 3 bases respectively, with 13 bases between them. CDR3 length: 14 amino acids. Germline V gene data show CDR1 as SGHRS and CDR2 as YFSETQ. CDR3 DNA sequence: TGCGCCAGCAGCCCCCCGGGGAGGGACACTGAAGCTTTCTTT. Translating gives CASSPPGRDTEAFF.

This clone has a single count. Relative to the germline gene, one junction end is altered; a read error may explain this. This chain links TRBV29-1 with TRBJ2-7; D call uncertain. CDR1 is SQVTM, CDR2 ANQGSEA, per germline. The CDR3 sequence is 16 residues long. CDR3 loop: CRVEISVGGRRYEQYF. CDR3 DNA sequence: TGCAGAGTTGAAATATCGGTTGGTGGGCGCAGGTACGAGCAGTACTTC.

V gene TRBV19 combines with J gene TRBJ2-2; maybe TRBD2 (6 bases). The CDR3 is 14 amino acids. CDR1 LNHDA and CDR2 SQIVND come from the germline V gene (reference sequence). V was pared by 4 bases and J by 4 bases, with 10 bases between. The CDR3 nucleotides are TGTGCCAGTAGTAGCTCGGGGGTCACCGGGGAGCTGTTTTTT. It specifies CASSSSGVTGELFF.

The CDR3 sequence: CAPLGQETTSTDTQYF. DNA of the CDR3: TGTGCCCCCCTTGGACAGGAGACTACTAGCACAGATACGCAGTATTTT. V usage is TRBV28 and J usage is TRBJ2-3, with 7 positions matching TRBD1. This CDR3 spans 16 amino acids. Germline CDR1 reads MDHEN; CDR2 reads SYDVKM. The V and J ends lost 11 bases and 0 bases, in that order; junction bases with no gene match: 14.

V and J are TRBV18 and TRBJ1-5, with 9 bases matching TRBD1. V shed 0 bases and J 5 bases; nucleotides not matched to a gene: 5. Germline loops: CDR1 KGHSH, CDR2 LQKENI. There are 16 residues in the CDR3. The CDR3 is CASSPPTGGGDQPQHF. The CDR3 nucleotides are TGTGCCAGCTCACCACCCACAGGGGGCGGAGATCAGCCCCAGCATTTT.

J is TRBJ2-1 and V is TRBV13; 8 bases line up with TRBD1. J lost 0 bases, V lost 5 bases, and 9 bases had no gene match. In germline, CDR1 is PRHDT, CDR2 FYEKMQ (reference sequence). The CDR3 spans 17 residues. CDR3 DNA: TGTGCCAGCAGCCGATGGACAGGGACGAGCTCCTACAATGAGCAGTTCTTC. It is translated as CASSRWTGTSSYNEQFF.

The V gene is TRBV24-1, the J gene TRBJ2-2; 12 bases are a match to TRBD2. Trimming at V came to 3 bases and at J to 3 bases, leaving 10 bases not matched to a gene. This CDR3 comprises 19 residues. Germline CDR1 is KGHDR and CDR2 is SFDVKD. CDR3 bases: TGTGCCACCAGTGATCCTGGACTAGCGGGGACTAGGGACACCGGGGAGCTGTTTTTT. This gives the protein CATSDPGLAGTRDTGELFF.

J is TRBJ1-1 and V is TRBV6-5; D possibly corresponds to TRBD1 (5 bases). Germline CDR1 is MNHEY and CDR2 is SVGAGI. Trimming shortened V by 10 bases and J by 5 bases, and 17 bases separated the two germline ends. The CDR3 has 13 amino acids. In DNA form, the CDR3 reads TGTGCCACCGAGGACAACCGTGGGACTGAAGCTTTCTTT. Protein sequence: CATEDNRGTEAFF.

CDR3 region: CASSLGTGGFSEPQHF. CDR3 DNA: TGTGCCAGCAGCCTGGGGACAGGGGGGTTTTCTGAGCCCCAGCATTTT. The rearrangement uses TRBV7-8 and TRBJ1-5, with TRBD1 identical over 11 bases. The ends lost 5 bases at V and 8 bases at J; junction bases unmatched: 11. The length of the CDR3 is 16 residues. Germline values: CDR1 SGHVS, CDR2 FQNEAQ.

V is TRBV4-1 and J is TRBJ2-5; 7 nucleotides align to TRBD2. CDR1 and CDR2 from the germline V gene are MGHRA and YSYEKL. This CDR3 spans 15 amino acids. V dropped 4 bases and J dropped 5; count of bases not matched to a gene: 10. The CDR3: CASSPIPGGGETQYF. CDR3 bases: TGCGCCAGCAGCCCCATTCCTGGGGGGGGTGAGACCCAGTACTTC.

This clone has just one count. This sequence joins TRBV5-1 and TRBJ2-2; 8 nucleotides align to TRBD1. The CDR3 covers 15 residues. Germline lookup yields CDR1 SGHRS and CDR2 YFSETQ. After removal of 0 bases from V and 7 bases from J, the junction contained 5 bases not matched to a gene. This chain's CDR3 is CASSLGTGLVGELFF. In DNA form, the CDR3 reads TGCGCCAGCAGCTTGGGGACAGGGTTGGTCGGGGAGCTGTTTTTT.

This chain connects TRBV25-1 to TRBJ1-3; 8 bases map to TRBD1. V lost 5 bases, J lost 4 bases, and 7 bases stayed unmatched. CDR1 is MGHDK, CDR2 SYGVNS, per germline. The CDR3 is 15 residues long. The CDR3 reads CASSNQGADGNTIYF. The DNA of the CDR3 is TGTGCCAGCAGTAACCAGGGGGCGGACGGAAACACCATATATTTT.